These 14 T cell receptor beta chains share one sample of origin, sequenced in a study of cytomegalovirus exposure and HLA in healthy donors. Use of 60 Vbeta and 13 Jbeta primers characterized the PCR. Repertoires were generated with immunoSEQ multiplex PCR, while TCRdb's copy carries only in-frame clones and drops some. This sample yields approximately 70,000 clones, of which around four fifths are seen a single time; around 8.9% belongs to the top ten. The source material was PBMCs. The origin of the receptors is a man in his forties in good health and CMV-seronegative.

The chain uses TRBV7-9 and TRBJ1-4; TRBD1 agrees at 7 bases. Germline V gives CDR1 SEHNR, CDR2 FQNEAQ (reference sequence). Trimming cost V 3 bases and J 4 bases; bases outside gene matches: 5. This CDR3 region has 15 residues. CDR3 sequence: CASSFSTGVNEKLFF. The CDR3 coding sequence is TGTGCCAGCAGCTTTAGTACAGGGGTTAATGAAAAACTGTTTTTT.

The rearrangement uses TRBV5-1 and TRBJ1-5; D might be TRBD1 (5 bases). Trimming left V 2 bases short and J 1 base short, with 10 bases between. This CDR3 has 15 amino acids. Germline V gene lookup returns CDR1 SGHRS and CDR2 YFSETQ. The CDR3 protein is CASSFGGMSNQPQHF. In nucleotides, the CDR3 is TGCGCCAGCAGCTTTGGGGGGATGAGCAATCAGCCCCAGCATTTT.

The V call is TRBV27, the J call TRBJ1-4; TRBD1 is a possible D gene (5 bases). The length of the CDR3 is 15 residues. V was clipped by 4 bases and J by 5 bases, with 14 bases between them. Germline V gene sequence: CDR1 MNHEY, CDR2 SMNVEV (reference sequence). CDR3 DNA sequence: TGTGCCAGCAGTTCCGTTGGGACTCCCAATGAAAAACTGTTTTTT. Protein: CASSSVGTPNEKLFF.

The rearrangement uses TRBV5-4 and TRBJ2-2; D is unresolved. V was clipped by 4 bases and J by 5 bases, with 15 bases between them. The CDR3 is 15 residues long. Germline CDR1 is SGHNT and CDR2 is YYREEE (reference sequence). CDR3 in amino acids: CASSPPVSRTGELFF. The CDR3 DNA sequence: TGTGCCAGCAGCCCCCCGGTTAGTCGGACCGGGGAGCTGTTTTTT.

This chain joins TRBV9 and TRBJ1-1; D is unresolved. The V and J ends lost 0 bases and 3 bases respectively, with 6 bases between them. Looked up from germline, CDR1 is SGDLS and CDR2 is YYNGEE. This CDR3 spans 13 amino acids. CDR3 sequence: CASSVASDTEAFF. The CDR3 DNA reads TGTGCCAGCAGCGTAGCCAGCGACACTGAAGCTTTCTTT.

The chain recombines TRBV6-4 with TRBJ2-1, with 7 bases fitting TRBD2. The CDR3 has 15 residues. Germline V gives CDR1 MRHNA, CDR2 SNTAGT. The V gene end was trimmed by 1 base and the J gene end by 8 bases; junction bases not matched to a gene: 8. CDR3: CASSDWGSGQDEQFF. The CDR3 nucleotides read TGTGCCAGCAGTGACTGGGGTAGCGGGCAAGATGAGCAGTTCTTC.

The chain joins TRBV4-1 to TRBJ1-4, with D hard to call. The germline gives CDR1 MGHRA, CDR2 YSYEKL. Trimming cost V 2 bases and J 8 bases, with 24 bases left between them. This CDR3 contains 18 residues. CDR3 amino acids: CASSQLPTLGRVDEKLFF. Here the CDR3 DNA reads TGCGCCAGCAGCCAACTTCCCACGTTAGGGAGAGTAGACGAAAAACTGTTTTTT.

This chain joins TRBV7-9 and TRBJ1-1; D remains unclear. V lost 5 bases, J lost 0 bases, and 10 bases lay in between. In germline, CDR1 is SEHNR, CDR2 FQNEAQ (reference sequence). CDR3 length: 14 residues. CDR3 in amino acids: CASSRTELNTEAFF. The CDR3 DNA follows: TGTGCCAGCAGCCGAACAGAATTGAACACTGAAGCTTTCTTT.

The chain recombines TRBV27 with TRBJ2-1; perhaps TRBD2 as D (6 bases). Germline V gives CDR1 MNHEY, CDR2 SMNVEV (reference sequence). V dropped 3 bases and J dropped 12 bases, with 15 bases sitting between them. The CDR3 totals 13 residues. The CDR3 loop reads CASSFGGKEGQFF. In DNA, the CDR3 is TGTGCCAGCAGTTTTGGAGGGAAAGAAGGGCAGTTCTTC.

The V call is TRBV5-1, the J call TRBJ2-2; 11 nucleotides line up with TRBD2. Germline V CDR1 and CDR2: SGHRS, YFSETQ. CDR3 length: 16 amino acids. J gave up 4 bases and V 1 base, and 3 bases lay outside the gene matches. The CDR3 protein is CASSLRLAGGTGELFF. CDR3 coding DNA: TGCGCCAGCAGCTTGCGGCTAGCGGGAGGCACCGGGGAGCTGTTTTTT.

V is TRBV6-1 and J is TRBJ1-4; 9 nucleotides match TRBD1. This CDR3 is 15 amino acids long. CDR1 MNHNS and CDR2 SASEGT come from the germline V gene. V lost 4 bases and J lost 8; bases outside the gene matches: 8. The CDR3 DNA reads TGTGCCAGCAGTGGAGGGACAGGGTCTTTAGAAAAACTGTTTTTT. Encoded protein: CASSGGTGSLEKLFF.

This clone has a handful of counts. The CDR3 spells CASSLGSGGTGELFF. DNA for the CDR3: TGCGCCAGCAGCTTGGGCAGCGGGGGCACCGGGGAGCTGTTTTTT. The chain couples TRBV5-1 to TRBJ2-2; 8 positions agree with TRBD2. The V gene's germline CDR1 is SGHRS and CDR2 YFSETQ. Unmatched junction bases numbered 2, after V lost 0 bases and J lost 4 bases. The CDR3 has 15 residues.

The V call is TRBV10-3, the J call TRBJ1-2; D possibly corresponds to TRBD1 (5 bases). The CDR3 is made up of 15 amino acids. From germline, CDR1 is ENHRY and CDR2 SYGVKD. V lost 3 bases and J 6 bases, leaving 17 bases between the germline ends. In DNA, the CDR3 is TGTGCCATCAGTGATGCAACCGGGACTTTCAATGGCTACACCTTC. As protein: CAISDATGTFNGYTF.

This chain uses TRBV11-2 with TRBJ1-2, with D uncertain. V was pared by 3 bases and J by 8 bases, with 10 bases between. CDR1 is SGHAT, CDR2 FQNNGV, per germline. The CDR3 has 12 amino acids. CDR3 sequence: CASSFRGNGYTF. The DNA of the CDR3 is TGTGCCAGCAGCTTCCGGGGAAACGGCTACACCTTC.